The 3 T cell receptor beta chains presented below share a single source sample, sequenced in a study of response to subunit inactivated influenza vaccine. A single record per CDR3 protein comes from TCRdb applying MiXCR to the RT-PCR reads. The table includes 300,000 to 350,000 distinct CDR3 sequences, about 20% detected once. Material: PBMCs from blood, obtained approximately 20 months after vaccination. These receptors originate from a man in his fifties or sixties who received an inactivated influenza vaccine.

The chain couples TRBV13 to TRBJ2-1; D remains unclear. The V end lost 5 bases, the J end lost 5 bases, and 13 bases lay between the germline ends. CDR1 is PRHDT and CDR2 is FYEKMQ in the germline V gene (reference sequence). This CDR3 spans 14 amino acids. The CDR3 DNA reads as TGTGCCAGCAGCCTTCATGGGTTAGACAATGAGCAGTTCTTC. This gives the protein CASSLHGLDNEQFF.

This clonotype was detected many times. This chain links TRBV7-2 with TRBJ1-1; possibly TRBD1 for D (5 bases). This CDR3 comprises 15 residues. V lost 1 base and J 1 base, leaving 10 bases between the germline ends. CDR1 SGHTA and CDR2 FQGNSA come from the germline V gene. The CDR3 nucleotides read TGTGCCAGCAGCTTAGGGGGAGGGACGAACACTGAAGCTTTCTTT. Translating it yields CASSLGGGTNTEAFF.

The chain is built from TRBV7-9 and TRBJ1-2; tentatively, D is TRBD1 (5 bases). Germline-derived CDR1 and CDR2 are SEHNR and FQNEAQ (reference sequence). With 6 bases removed from V and 4 bases from J, the gap between germline ends came to 21 bases. This CDR3 comprises 16 residues. The CDR3 DNA is TGTGCCAGCAGGCCCTTTGGGGGGACGACTTTCTATGGCTACACCTTC. Protein: CASRPFGGTTFYGYTF.